The rows below give T cell receptor beta chains drawn from one sample of a study of T cell repertoires in cytomegalovirus infection. These receptors are not linked to any known antigen. MiXCR was run by TCRdb on the reads, yielding one entry per CDR3 protein. The table records tens of thousands of distinct CDR3 sequences, 33% of them present only once. Material for sequencing was PBMCs, sequenced either directly or after in vitro stimulation (not recorded which). These receptors were obtained from a human donor in good health (CMV status not recorded). Some clones in this sample may be carry-over from other donors' samples. The CDR3 runs from the conserved cysteine through the conserved F or W. The D gene is left open where the match is weak. Expanded clones get a size class; other rows say once, few or many, or leave the size out.

clone_size j_call cdr3_length v_call d_call cdr3_aa cdr3_nt
. TRBJ2-2 18 TRBV12-3/TRBV12-4 . CASSPPLWGPIDTGELFF TGTGCCAGCAGCCCCCCCCTCTGGGGGCCGATCGACACCGGGGAGCTGTTTTTT
few TRBJ2-1 13 TRBV4-1 . CASSQDRWYEQFF TGCGCCAGCAGCCAAGACCGGTGGTATGAGCAGTTCTTC
many TRBJ1-5 13 TRBV11-2 . CASSLGVSQPQHF TGTGCCAGCAGCTTAGGGGTTTCTCAGCCCCAGCATTTT
. TRBJ1-2 16 TRBV7-2 TRBD1 CASSPRQGTGRYGYTF TGTGCCAGCAGCCCCAGGCAGGGGACAGGACGTTATGGCTACACCTTC
once TRBJ1-1 17 TRBV12-3/TRBV12-4 TRBD1 CASSFLGGAGMNTEAFF TGTGCCAGCAGTTTTTTAGGGGGCGCAGGAATGAACACTGAAGCTTTCTTT
few TRBJ1-1 15 TRBV7-2 . CASSKALGGGTEAFF TGTGCCAGCAGCAAAGCCCTAGGGGGGGGCACTGAAGCTTTCTTT
few TRBJ2-2 15 TRBV4-1 TRBD1 CASRQPGQGAGELFF TGCGCCAGCAGGCAACCGGGACAGGGGGCCGGGGAGCTGTTTTTT
few TRBJ2-7 15 TRBV28 TRBD1 CASSSHGTDPYEQYF TGTGCCAGCAGTTCTCACGGGACAGACCCTTACGAGCAGTACTTC
many TRBJ2-3 14 TRBV5-5 . CASSFRASEDTQYF TGTGCCAGCAGCTTCCGGGCCTCCGAAGATACGCAGTATTTT
few TRBJ1-3 14 TRBV9 . CASSPGLPGNTIYF TGTGCCAGCAGCCCCGGACTCCCTGGAAACACCATATATTTT
many TRBJ2-5 17 TRBV10-3 . CAISEEGTPGPRQTQYF TGTGCCATCAGTGAGGAAGGGACCCCTGGTCCCAGGCAGACCCAGTACTTC
. TRBJ2-1 13 TRBV4-1 . CASSQALPNEQFF TGCGCCAGCAGCCAAGCGTTACCCAATGAGCAGTTCTTC
few TRBJ2-2 15 TRBV18 TRBD1 CASSPGTANTGELFF TGTGCCAGCTCACCCGGGACAGCGAACACCGGGGAGCTGTTTTTT
. TRBJ2-1 15 TRBV7-9 TRBD2 CASSPWASGSYEQFF TGTGCCAGCTCCCCTTGGGCTAGCGGGAGCTATGAGCAGTTCTTC
many TRBJ2-1 11 TRBV7-2 . CASSSTVEQFF TGTGCCAGCAGTTCAACAGTTGAGCAGTTCTTC
few TRBJ2-5 15 TRBV7-6 TRBD2 CASSSLAGRVETQYF TGTGCCAGCAGCTCACTAGCGGGACGAGTAGAGACCCAGTACTTC
few TRBJ1-5 13 TRBV20-1 . CSARDGSLGAQHF TGCAGTGCTAGAGATGGGAGCCTTGGAGCCCAGCATTTT
few TRBJ1-2 15 TRBV7-9 TRBD1 CASSLGQKSGYGYTF TGTGCCAGCAGCTTGGGACAGAAATCGGGGTATGGCTACACCTTC
. TRBJ2-6 20 TRBV19 TRBD1 CASSTRDRGRIGGGANVLTF TGTGCCAGTAGTACGCGGGACAGGGGCCGCATCGGTGGCGGGGCCAACGTCCTGACTTTC
. TRBJ2-3 14 TRBV5-6 . CASSSRLPTDTQYF TGTGCCAGCAGCTCCAGGCTACCCACAGATACGCAGTATTTT
few TRBJ1-2 14 TRBV7-2 . CASSLVQGTYGYTF TGTGCCAGCAGCTTAGTTCAGGGGACCTATGGCTACACCTTC
. TRBJ2-7 17 TRBV5-6 TRBD1 CASSRILATGGSYEQYF TGTGCCAGCAGCCGGATTCTCGCTACAGGGGGATCCTACGAGCAGTACTTC
. TRBJ2-3 13 TRBV7-6 . CAISLNSLDTQYF TGTGCCATCAGCTTAAACAGCTTAGATACGCAGTATTTT
. TRBJ1-1 14 TRBV11-2 TRBD1 CASRLNYGQGEAFF TGTGCCAGCAGGCTAAACTATGGACAGGGTGAAGCTTTCTTT
. TRBJ2-6 18 TRBV27 . CASKPSPGVRSGANVLTF TGTGCCAGCAAACCCTCCCCGGGGGTACGCTCTGGGGCCAACGTCCTGACTTTC
. TRBJ2-6 15 TRBV7-9 TRBD1 CASSTDRAGANVLTF TGTGCCAGCAGCACCGACAGGGCTGGGGCCAACGTCCTGACTTTC
. TRBJ2-1 14 TRBV25-1 . CASSETGWDNEQFF TGTGCCAGCAGTGAGACTGGATGGGACAATGAGCAGTTCTTC
few TRBJ2-7 11 TRBV6-2/TRBV6-3 TRBD1 CASTRGREQYF TGTGCCAGCACCAGGGGGCGAGAGCAGTACTTC
many TRBJ2-1 14 TRBV7-2 . CASSLVGGDNEQFF TGTGCCAGCAGCTTAGTTGGCGGGGACAATGAGCAGTTCTTC